These 30 T cell receptor beta chains share one sample of origin, sequenced in a study of cytomegalovirus exposure and HLA in healthy donors. Primers: 60 Vbeta forward and 13 Jbeta reverse. Some clones are missing from TCRdb's copy, which holds only in-frame ones; the method was immunoSEQ multiplex PCR. Of some 110,000 clones listed, about 80% are singletons. Sequencing was done on a sample of PBMCs. These receptors all come from a man aged 30 to 39 in good health and CMV-seronegative.

This chain joins TRBV15 and TRBJ2-1; TRBD1 matches at 7 bases. Per the germline V gene, CDR1 is LNHNV and CDR2 is YYDKDF (reference sequence). V shed 4 bases, J shed 9 bases, and the junction held 9 bases outside the gene matches. The CDR3 is 14 residues long. CDR3 protein: CATSTPPTGVEQFF. In DNA form, the CDR3 reads TGTGCCACCAGCACACCACCAACAGGGGTTGAGCAGTTCTTC.

This clone was observed a single time. The CDR3 nucleotides are TGTGCCAGTAGTATAGGAGAGGTGGCCGGGGAGCTGTTTTTT. This codes for CASSIGEVAGELFF. This chain links TRBV19 with TRBJ2-2; D not resolved. The CDR3 runs 14 residues. Trimming pared 1 base from V and 6 bases from J, leaving 9 bases between. The germline V gene has CDR1 LNHDA and CDR2 SQIVND (reference sequence).

The chain recombines TRBV9 with TRBJ1-3; D gene uncertain. This CDR3 comprises 11 residues. V dropped 5 bases and J dropped 4 bases, with 4 bases sitting between them. CDR1 SGDLS and CDR2 YYNGEE come from the germline V gene. This chain's CDR3 is CASSIGNTIYF. The CDR3 region has the DNA TGTGCCAGCAGTATAGGAAACACCATATATTTT.

The chain employs TRBV12-5 and TRBJ2-3, with unresolved D. The CDR3 is 14 amino acids. Germline V lookup: CDR1 LGHNT, CDR2 FRNRAP. V lost 4 bases and J 2 bases, leaving 10 bases between the germline ends. DNA for the CDR3: TGTGCTAGTGGTTCCCCCCCGGTCACAGATACGCAGTATTTT. This gives the protein CASGSPPVTDTQYF.

The chain links TRBV29-1 to TRBJ2-1, with 14 nucleotides matching TRBD2. Trimming removed 6 bases from V and 9 bases from J; junction bases left unmatched: 10. CDR1 is SQVTM and CDR2 is ANQGSEA in the germline V gene. The CDR3 sequence is 15 residues long. The CDR3 DNA follows: TGCAGCGTCTGGGGGGGACTAGCGGGAGTCAGTGAGCAGTTCTTC. Amino acids: CSVWGGLAGVSEQFF.

The chain's CDR3 is CASSPDPSGSSYNEQFF. The CDR3, as DNA: TGTGCCAGCTCCCCAGACCCTAGCGGGAGCTCCTACAATGAGCAGTTCTTC. The V and J genes are TRBV18 and TRBJ2-1; TRBD2 matches 10 bases. CDR3 length: 17 residues. The V gene's germline CDR1 is KGHSH and CDR2 LQKENI. J gave up 0 bases and V 6 bases, and 8 bases lay outside the gene matches. The full variable domain, its missing parts supplied by reference TRBV18 and TRBJ2-1, is NAGVMQNPRHLVRRRGQEARLRCSPMKGHSHVYWYRQLPEEGLKFMVYLQKENIIDESGMPKERFSAEFPKEGPSILRIQQVVRGDSAAYFCASSPDPSGSSYNEQFFGPGTRLTVL.

The CDR3 sequence: CASARDFQETQYF. Written as DNA, the CDR3 is TGTGCCAGCGCTCGGGACTTCCAAGAGACCCAGTACTTC. J is TRBJ2-5 and V is TRBV19; a possible D gene is TRBD2 (6 bases). This CDR3 is 13 amino acids long. V was cut by 9 bases and J by 1 base, with 12 bases left in between. The germline V gene encodes CDR1 LNHDA and CDR2 SQIVND (reference sequence).

The chain combines TRBV7-6 with TRBJ2-4; the D gene is possibly TRBD2 (5 bases). The V and J ends lost 5 bases and 9 bases respectively, with 20 bases between them. The germline V gene has CDR1 SGHVS and CDR2 FNYEAQ. The CDR3 is 15 residues long. The CDR3 DNA follows: TGTGCCAGCAGCCGACTCAGCGGTTTGGGTAGCATTCAGTACTTC. Translation: CASSRLSGLGSIQYF.

The chain is built from TRBV19 and TRBJ1-5, with D perhaps matching TRBD1 (6 bases). Trimming left V 3 bases short and J 9 bases short, with 18 bases between. Germline-derived CDR1 and CDR2 are LNHDA and SQIVND (reference sequence). This CDR3 region has 15 residues. The CDR3 nucleotides read TGTGCCAGTAGTATGGCGGGGGGCCCCAGCGGGCCCCAGCATTTT. Encoded protein: CASSMAGGPSGPQHF.

V and J are TRBV5-1 and TRBJ2-3, with TRBD1 matching 9 bases. CDR3 length: 15 amino acids. Trimming at V came to 4 bases and at J to 0 bases, leaving 3 bases not matched to a gene. CDR1 SGHRS and CDR2 YFSETQ come from the germline V gene. The CDR3 loop reads CASSPGQGSTDTQYF. The CDR3 nucleotides read TGCGCCAGCAGCCCGGGACAGGGAAGCACAGATACGCAGTATTTT.

The chain combines TRBV6-5 with TRBJ2-2, with 7 nucleotides matching TRBD1. Germline CDR1 reads MNHEY; CDR2 reads SVGAGI. With 2 bases clipped from V and 5 bases from J, the junction kept 5 bases outside the gene matches. The CDR3 extends over 15 amino acids. The CDR3, as DNA: TGTGCCAGCAGTTACAGGGGGCATGAGACCGGGGAGCTGTTTTTT. It translates to CASSYRGHETGELFF.

In its sample, this clone was seen a few times. V usage is TRBV28 and J usage is TRBJ1-2, with D possibly being TRBD1 (6 bases). This CDR3 comprises 12 residues. V was clipped by 8 bases and J by 4 bases, with 11 bases between them. CDR1 and CDR2 (germline): MDHEN, SYDVKM. The CDR3 loop reads CASGGGVYGYTF. The CDR3 DNA reads TGTGCCAGCGGGGGGGGCGTCTATGGCTACACCTTC.

About this clone: Other DNA sequences in this specimen translate into the identical CDR3. The V call is TRBV7-2, the J call TRBJ2-7, with 8 nucleotides matching TRBD2. Germline-derived CDR1 and CDR2 are SGHTA and FQGNSA. This CDR3 spans 14 amino acids. V trimming: 3 bases; J trimming: 0 bases; junction bases outside the gene matches: 1. The CDR3 region is CASSFSGTSYEQYF. In DNA, the CDR3 is TGTGCCAGCAGCTTTAGCGGGACCTCCTACGAGCAGTACTTC.

In this sample, this clone turned up a few times. The chain joins TRBV29-1 to TRBJ2-1; D call uncertain. V shed 5 bases and J shed 0 bases, with 11 bases lying between them. CDR1 and CDR2 from the germline V gene are SQVTM and ANQGSEA. The CDR3 has 14 residues. The CDR3 coding sequence is TGCAGCGTTCATACAGTGAGCTCCTACAATGAGCAGTTCTTC. Translation: CSVHTVSSYNEQFF.

This clone is a singleton in its sample. The rearrangement links TRBV25-1 to TRBJ2-2; TRBD1 matches at 7 bases. V lost 3 bases, J lost 1 base, and 5 bases stayed unmatched. Germline V gene lookup returns CDR1 MGHDK and CDR2 SYGVNS. The CDR3 consists of 16 residues. The CDR3 region is CASSDPRTGNTGELFF. CDR3 coding DNA: TGTGCCAGCAGTGATCCTCGGACAGGGAACACCGGGGAGCTGTTTTTT.

This clone has just a few counts. The chain carries TRBV18 and TRBJ1-2, with D unresolved. Germline CDR1 KGHSH, CDR2 LQKENI. CDR3 length: 13 amino acids. Between the trimmed V and J ends, which lost 3 bases and 10 bases, there was a span of 15 bases. Written as DNA, the CDR3 is TGTGCCAGCTCACCCGGGGAGGATCTGGACTACACCTTC. Its translation is CASSPGEDLDYTF.

This chain uses TRBV5-1 with TRBJ1-5; D gene ambiguous. V shed 2 bases and J shed 6 bases, with 9 bases lying between them. Germline CDR1 reads SGHRS; CDR2 reads YFSETQ. The CDR3 runs to 13 residues. The CDR3 region has the DNA TGCGCCAGCAGCTTAGAGGGAGGTCAGCCCCAGCATTTT. Protein sequence: CASSLEGGQPQHF.

The chain is built from TRBV7-2 and TRBJ2-7; 9 bases fit TRBD2. Trimming at V came to 4 bases and at J to 4 bases, leaving 8 bases not matched to a gene. Germline CDR1 SGHTA, CDR2 FQGNSA. This CDR3 region has 15 residues. This CDR3 is CASSYRLTSGYEQYF. DNA for the CDR3: TGTGCCAGCAGCTACCGTTTGACTAGCGGTTACGAGCAGTACTTC.

The rearrangement links TRBV13 to TRBJ1-6; TRBD1 matches 7 bases. This CDR3 has 16 amino acids. V trimming: 3 bases; J trimming: 7 bases; junction bases outside the gene matches: 9. The germline CDR1 and CDR2 sequences are PRHDT and FYEKMQ (reference sequence). CDR3 bases: TGTGCCAGCAGCTTGGCCTACCGGGACAGAAATTCACCCCTCCACTTT. Residues: CASSLAYRDRNSPLHF.

This clone was counted between two and nine times. This chain links TRBV5-8 with TRBJ2-7; D perhaps matches TRBD2 (5 bases). Looked up from germline, CDR1 is SGHTS and CDR2 is YDEGEE. V was clipped by 2 bases and J by 6 bases, with 12 bases between them. This CDR3 region has 13 residues. CDR3 amino acids: CASSLGRGLEQYF. CDR3 in DNA: TGTGCCAGCAGCTTAGGGAGAGGGCTCGAGCAGTACTTC. Together with reference TRBV5-8 and TRBJ2-7, the CDR3 gives the full variable domain: EAGVTQSPTHLIKTRGQQATLRCSPISGHTSVYWYQQALGLGLQFLLWYDEGEERNRGNFPPRFSGRQFPNYSSELNVNALELEDSALYLCASSLGRGLEQYFGPGTRLTVT.

The V and J genes are TRBV6-1 and TRBJ2-7; 10 nucleotides line up with TRBD1. Germline assignment: CDR1 MNHNS and CDR2 SASEGT. V lost 7 bases to trimming and J lost 3 bases; unmatched junction nucleotides: 6. The CDR3 loop spans 14 amino acids. CDR3 loop: CASIWDRGFYEQYF. Written as DNA, the CDR3 is TGTGCCAGCATTTGGGACAGGGGATTCTACGAGCAGTACTTC.

The chain combines TRBV15 with TRBJ1-2, with D tentatively TRBD1 (6 bases). The germline V gene encodes CDR1 LNHNV and CDR2 YYDKDF (reference sequence). Between the trimmed V and J ends, which lost 5 bases and 6 bases, there was a span of 16 bases. The CDR3 consists of 14 residues. The CDR3 DNA follows: TGTGCCACCAGCGCCCAGGCAGGGGAACATGGCTACACCTTC. Protein: CATSAQAGEHGYTF.

The J gene is TRBJ2-3, the V gene TRBV5-1; 10 nucleotides agree with TRBD2. The CDR3 runs 16 residues. V was clipped by 2 bases and J by 1 base; unmatched bases: 4. CDR1 is SGHRS and CDR2 is YFSETQ in the germline V gene. CDR3 sequence reads: CASSLPGTSGTDTQYF. The CDR3 DNA follows: TGCGCCAGCAGCTTACCCGGGACTAGCGGCACAGATACGCAGTATTTT.

This chain connects TRBV4-2 to TRBJ2-7; TRBD1 is a possible D gene (6 bases). Germline V gene data show CDR1 as LGHNA and CDR2 as YNFKEQ. The CDR3 extends over 13 amino acids. V lost 0 bases and J 3 bases, leaving 6 bases between the germline ends. The CDR3 here is CASSQEQGYEQYF. The CDR3, as DNA: TGTGCCAGCAGCCAAGAACAGGGCTACGAGCAGTACTTC.

The V gene is TRBV7-6, the J gene TRBJ2-3, with a weak D call TRBD2 (5 bases). Trimming shortened V by 1 base and J by 6 bases, and 11 bases separated the two germline ends. Germline V CDR1 and CDR2: SGHVS, FNYEAQ. CDR3 length: 14 residues. The CDR3, as DNA: TGTGCCAGCAGCTTAGAGACTAATACCGATACGCAGTATTTT. Translated: CASSLETNTDTQYF.

The chain is built from TRBV6-5 and TRBJ1-5; D possibly corresponds to TRBD1 (6 bases). This CDR3 region has 15 residues. V was trimmed by 6 bases and J by 0 bases, leaving 12 bases between them. Per the germline V gene, CDR1 is MNHEY and CDR2 is SVGAGI. Here the CDR3 DNA reads TGTGCCAGCAGAGACAGGCCGCTTAGCAATCAGCCCCAGCATTTT. It encodes CASRDRPLSNQPQHF.

The chain combines TRBV5-1 with TRBJ2-1, with 12 bases identical to TRBD1. Germline CDR1 is SGHRS and CDR2 is YFSETQ. The CDR3 is made up of 15 amino acids. After removal of 1 base from V and 8 bases from J, the junction contained 4 bases not matched to a gene. This chain's CDR3 is CASSLMGTGGDEQFF. DNA for the CDR3: TGCGCCAGCAGCTTGATGGGGACAGGGGGCGATGAGCAGTTCTTC.

The sample holds one count of this clone. The rearrangement uses TRBV13 and TRBJ2-1; maybe TRBD1 (5 bases). The CDR3 is 13 residues long. Trimming stripped 0 bases from V and 8 bases from J, with 8 bases between. Looked up from germline, CDR1 is PRHDT and CDR2 is FYEKMQ (reference sequence). The CDR3 here is CASSLGWGDEQFF. The CDR3 bases are TGTGCCAGCAGCTTAGGCTGGGGCGATGAGCAGTTCTTC.

The gene calls are TRBV5-6 and TRBJ1-3; D is unresolved. CDR1 is SGHDT and CDR2 is YYEEEE in the germline V gene. This CDR3 spans 14 amino acids. The ends were cut back, 5 bases at V and 2 bases at J, with 11 bases in the middle. CDR3 loop: CASRPMLTGNTIYF. CDR3 in DNA: TGTGCCAGCAGGCCTATGTTAACTGGAAACACCATATATTTT.

V is TRBV27 and J is TRBJ2-7; D uncertain. CDR3 size: 13 residues. CDR1 MNHEY and CDR2 SMNVEV come from the germline V gene (reference sequence). Trimming took off 2 bases at V and 6 bases at J, with 11 bases between the two ends. The CDR3 nucleotides are TGTGCCAGCAGTTTAAATCGAGTGTCCGAGCAGTACTTC. Its protein is CASSLNRVSEQYF.